The 5 T cell receptor beta chains given below trace back to one sample, sequenced in a study of long-term antiretroviral therapy in people with HIV. Version v3.0 of the immunoSEQ assay was performed at survey level. TCRdb's table, derived via immunoSEQ multiplex PCR, lists solely in-frame clones and lacks some. The sample carries around 15,000 clones, over 75% recorded once. The sample here was unsorted PBMCs, taken 0.7 years before starting antiretroviral therapy. These receptors were collected from a man in his fifties with HIV.

The chain has TRBV9 and TRBJ2-7; D call uncertain. The germline gives CDR1 SGDLS, CDR2 YYNGEE. The CDR3 has 9 amino acids. Trimming took 7 bases from V and 10 from J, leaving 9 bases between them. Written as DNA, the CDR3 is TGTGCCAGCGCCAGCCTACAGTACTTC. It translates to CASASLQYF.

The rearrangement joins TRBV18 to TRBJ2-1, with 12 bases lining up with TRBD2. Trimming took 6 bases from V and 4 from J; bases not matched to a gene: 4. Germline V lookup: CDR1 KGHSH, CDR2 LQKENI. The CDR3 has 15 amino acids. The DNA of the CDR3 is TGTGCCAGCTCTGCCGGACTAGCGGGGTACAATGAGCAGTTCTTC. Encoded protein: CASSAGLAGYNEQFF.

The V and J genes are TRBV7-8 and TRBJ2-7; the D call may be TRBD1 or TRBD2 (5 bases each). The germline gives CDR1 SGHVS, CDR2 FQNEAQ. The CDR3 spans 16 residues. V was trimmed by 5 bases and J by 0 bases, leaving 17 bases between them. The CDR3 DNA is TGTGCCAGCAGCCCCCGGGGCGAACCGAGCTCCTACGAGCAGTACTTC. Translated: CASSPRGEPSSYEQYF.

V gene TRBV5-1 combines with J gene TRBJ2-5; TRBD1 aligns across 8 bases. Losses at the gene ends were 4 bases for V and 5 bases for J; bases not matched to a gene: 7. Germline CDR1 SGHRS, CDR2 YFSETQ. This CDR3 contains 14 residues. CDR3 nucleotides: TGCGCCAGCAGCCAAGACAGGGGCTATGAGACCCAGTACTTC. This sequence encodes CASSQDRGYETQYF.

The chain uses TRBV11-2 and TRBJ1-2; possible D gene TRBD1, 6 bases. V was cut by 0 bases and J by 4 bases, with 15 bases left in between. CDR3 length equals 16 residues. From germline, CDR1 is SGHAT and CDR2 FQNNGV. The CDR3 DNA sequence: TGTGCCAGCAGCTTAGATTTAACCAGGGGTGGCTATGGCTACACCTTC. Amino acid sequence: CASSLDLTRGGYGYTF.